This T cell receptor beta chain originates from a study of T-cell memory formation after mild COVID-19. Study observations and caveats: Clones that contracted from day 15 to 85 had balanced CD4/CD8; later expanders were CD4+ biased. Whether day 37 second-wave clones are SARS-CoV-2-specific was not confirmed. The CD4+ clones that contracted clustered mainly within CM and EM, and the CD8+ clones concentrated in EMRA.

Concerning this clonotype itself: The antigen is unknown.

TCRdb ran MiXCR on the 5' RACE reads and lists one entry per CDR3 protein. Among roughly 180,000 distinct CDR3 sequences, about 18% were seen once, and the ten largest hold about 4%. The sequence derives from a man between 18 and 29 years old who had mild COVID-19 (a few samples of this study predate the infection). Cell type and time point are not known. Sequenced sample: PBMCs or a T cell subset sorted from them (not recorded which).

CDR3 DNA: TGCGCCAGCAGCGAGGGACAGGGGGTGGTCACCGGGGAGCTGTTTTTT. Encoded protein: CASSEGQGVVTGELFF. V is TRBV5-1 and J is TRBJ2-2; 11 bases are a match to TRBD1. The germline CDR1 and CDR2 sequences are SGHRS and YFSETQ. The V and J ends lost 4 bases and 4 bases, in that order; junction bases with no gene match: 6. The CDR3 has 16 amino acids.